These T cell receptor beta chains were read from a single sample in a study of blood T cell repertoires in COVID-19. Sequencing used immunoSEQ multiplex PCR; TCRdb keeps in-frame clones, though not all of them. The sample has 35,000 to 45,000 clones, around 90% seen once. The sequencing sample was made of peripheral blood. The receptors here all came from a man in his forties or fifties with active COVID-19. The CDR3 runs from the conserved cysteine through the conserved F or W. Each record gives: J gene, V gene, D gene, CDR3 protein, CDR3 DNA. A D gene is named only where the DNA matches it firmly.

J: TRBJ1-2
V: TRBV5-1
D: TRBD1
CDR3: CASSTGQEAGYTF
DNA: TGCGCCAGCAGCACTGGACAGGAAGCTGGCTACACCTTC

J: TRBJ2-5
V: TRBV11-2
D: TRBD2
CDR3: CASSPRLAGGRGETQYF
DNA: TGTGCCAGCAGCCCCCGACTAGCGGGGGGGCGGGGAGAGACCCAGTACTTC

J: TRBJ2-2
V: TRBV5-1
D: .
CDR3: CASSTGQIDTGELFF
DNA: TGCGCCAGCAGCACCGGACAGATAGATACCGGGGAGCTGTTTTTT

J: TRBJ2-7
V: TRBV6-5
D: .
CDR3: CASWRAGEQYF
DNA: TGTGCCAGTTGGAGGGCCGGGGAGCAGTACTTC

J: TRBJ1-4
V: TRBV7-9
D: TRBD1
CDR3: CASSAGTGGEKLFF
DNA: TGTGCCAGCAGCGCCGGGACAGGGGGTGAAAAACTGTTTTTT

J: TRBJ1-1
V: TRBV6-5
D: .
CDR3: CASKKQVNTEAFF
DNA: TGTGCCAGCAAGAAACAGGTTAACACTGAAGCTTTCTTT

J: TRBJ1-1
V: TRBV9
D: TRBD1
CDR3: CASGRDRGNTEAFF
DNA: TGTGCCAGCGGCCGGGACAGAGGGAACACTGAAGCTTTCTTT

J: TRBJ2-5
V: TRBV6-6
D: TRBD2
CDR3: CASSYTRGGRETQYF
DNA: TGTGCCAGCAGTTACACCCGCGGGGGGAGGGAGACCCAGTACTTC

J: TRBJ2-1
V: TRBV6-5
D: TRBD1
CDR3: CASRGTGDYEQFF
DNA: TGTGCCAGCAGGGGGACAGGGGACTATGAGCAGTTCTTC

J: TRBJ1-3
V: TRBV6-2/TRBV6-3
D: .
CDR3: CASSHFMGQASGNTIYF
DNA: TGTGCCAGCAGTCATTTCATGGGACAAGCCTCTGGAAACACCATATATTTT

J: TRBJ1-4
V: TRBV2
D: .
CDR3: CASSRDTSTNEKLFF
DNA: TGTGCCAGCAGCCGGGACACCTCAACTAATGAAAAACTGTTTTTT

J: TRBJ2-2
V: TRBV19
D: TRBD2
CDR3: CASSMGLAGGFNTGELFF
DNA: TGTGCCAGTAGTATGGGACTAGCGGGGGGGTTTAACACCGGGGAGCTGTTTTTT

J: TRBJ1-1
V: TRBV9
D: .
CDR3: CASSVALGVDTEAFF
DNA: TGTGCCAGCAGCGTAGCTTTAGGGGTGGACACTGAAGCTTTCTTT